This passage covers 22 T cell receptor beta chains from one sample sequenced in a study of PD-1 blockade in classical Hodgkin lymphoma. Some clones are missing from TCRdb's copy, which holds only in-frame ones; the method was immunoSEQ multiplex PCR. The data contain 20,000 to 25,000 clones, roughly 94% of them singletons. Stated time point: newly diagnosed, previously untreated cHL patient sample. Material: peripheral blood mononuclear cells (PBMCs). The receptors were sampled from a human donor with classical Hodgkin lymphoma.

The genes are TRBV7-9 and TRBJ1-1, with D unclear. Germline V gene sequence: CDR1 SEHNR, CDR2 FQNEAQ (reference sequence). The CDR3 spans 13 residues. Trimming removed 1 base from V and 1 base from J, with 4 bases in between. The CDR3 region is CASSLVQNTEAFF. The CDR3 DNA reads as TGTGCCAGCAGCTTAGTGCAGAACACTGAAGCTTTCTTT.

The chain employs TRBV4-3 and TRBJ2-1; 9 positions agree with TRBD1. Germline CDR1 LGHNA, CDR2 YSLEER. V lost 1 base to trimming and J lost 7 bases; unmatched junction nucleotides: 8. The CDR3 loop spans 16 amino acids. The CDR3, as DNA: TGCGCCAGCAGCCAAGTAACCGGGACAGGGAATAATGAGCAGTTCTTC. It encodes CASSQVTGTGNNEQFF.

V is TRBV21-1 and J is TRBJ1-5. TRBV21-1 is a documented pseudogene. This CDR3 is 14 amino acids long. This chain's CDR3 is CASSGGAGGQPQHF. The CDR3 DNA reads TGTGCCAGCAGCGGGGGGGCAGGAGGACAGCCCCAGCATTTT.

The V and J genes are TRBV19 and TRBJ2-3; D possibly corresponds to TRBD1 (5 bases). From germline, CDR1 is LNHDA and CDR2 SQIVND (reference sequence). There are 16 residues in the CDR3. V dropped 5 bases and J dropped 0 bases, with 15 bases sitting between them. CDR3 nucleotide sequence: TGTGCCAGTAGTTATAAACAGGCAACTAGCACAGATACGCAGTATTTT. Translating gives CASSYKQATSTDTQYF.

The rearrangement joins TRBV6-5 to TRBJ1-3, with a weak D call TRBD1 (5 bases). From germline, CDR1 is MNHEY and CDR2 SVGAGI. V was shortened by 10 bases and J by 0 bases, with 16 bases between the two germline ends. This CDR3 comprises 15 residues. The DNA for the CDR3 is TGTGCCACCAGGGTGATGGCCCACTCTGGAAACACCATATATTTT. The encoded protein is CATRVMAHSGNTIYF.

This rearrangement joins TRBV5-6 to TRBJ1-2, with no clear D. Looked up from germline, CDR1 is SGHDT and CDR2 is YYEEEE. The CDR3 length is 15 residues. V lost 6 bases to trimming and J lost 8 bases, with 23 bases between them. The CDR3 protein is CASTLLLPASGGYTF. CDR3 bases: TGTGCCAGCACCCTTCTACTTCCGGCCTCGGGGGGCTACACCTTC.

The chain has TRBV7-8 and TRBJ2-7; possibly TRBD1 for D (6 bases). Trimming shortened V by 5 bases and J by 4 bases, and 15 bases separated the two germline ends. The CDR3 is made up of 14 amino acids. Per the germline V gene, CDR1 is SGHVS and CDR2 is FQNEAQ. CDR3 bases: TGTGCCAGCAGCCCCGGGACACTCAAGTACGAGCAGTACTTC. This codes for CASSPGTLKYEQYF.

This rearrangement joins TRBV7-9 to TRBJ2-6; D unresolved. Trimming stripped 3 bases from V and 2 bases from J, with 2 bases between. Germline CDR1 is SEHNR and CDR2 is FQNEAQ (reference sequence). The CDR3 sequence is 13 residues long. Here the CDR3 reads CASSFPGANVLTF. The CDR3 nucleotides are TGTGCCAGCAGCTTCCCTGGGGCCAACGTCCTGACTTTC.

This rearrangement joins TRBV5-8 to TRBJ2-7; TRBD1 matches 8 bases. CDR1 SGHTS and CDR2 YDEGEE come from the germline V gene. Trimming removed 4 bases from V and 3 bases from J; junction bases left unmatched: 6. The CDR3 consists of 14 residues. The CDR3 DNA follows: TGTGCCAGCAGCGGGGACAGGCGCTTCTACGAGCAGTACTTC. This gives the protein CASSGDRRFYEQYF.

This chain joins TRBV5-1 and TRBJ1-2; D gene ambiguous. The CDR3 covers 13 residues. Trimming pared 0 bases from V and 1 base from J, leaving 4 bases between. Germline V gene lookup returns CDR1 SGHRS and CDR2 YFSETQ. The CDR3 reads CASSLAGNYGYTF. CDR3 coding DNA: TGCGCCAGCAGCTTGGCTGGTAACTATGGCTACACCTTC.

The V and J genes are TRBV6-6 and TRBJ1-6, with 7 bases lining up with TRBD1. This CDR3 is 15 amino acids long. Looked up from germline, CDR1 is MNHNY and CDR2 is SVGAGI (reference sequence). V was pared by 4 bases and J by 5 bases, with 5 bases of the junction left unmatched. CDR3 residues: CASSLTGDHNSPLHF. In nucleotides, the CDR3 is TGTGCCAGCAGTTTAACAGGGGACCATAATTCACCCCTCCACTTT.

The chain recombines TRBV7-9 with TRBJ2-3; 10 nucleotides align to TRBD2. CDR1 and CDR2 (germline): SEHNR, FQNEAQ (reference sequence). The V gene end was trimmed by 5 bases and the J gene end by 3 bases; junction bases not matched to a gene: 5. CDR3 size: 15 residues. CDR3 loop: CASSLLAGVTDTQYF. As DNA, the CDR3 is TGTGCCAGCAGCCTTCTAGCGGGAGTTACAGATACGCAGTATTTT.

The chain employs TRBV10-3 and TRBJ2-1; tentative D call: TRBD2 (5 bases). CDR1 is ENHRY, CDR2 SYGVKD, per germline. The CDR3 loop spans 13 amino acids. V lost 4 bases, J lost 8 bases, and 12 bases lay in between. The CDR3 sequence is CAISVGPADEQFF. The CDR3 DNA reads as TGTGCCATCAGTGTGGGCCCAGCGGATGAGCAGTTCTTC.

The J gene is TRBJ1-1, the V gene TRBV7-8, with D perhaps matching TRBD1 (5 bases). Germline assignment: CDR1 SGHVS and CDR2 FQNEAQ. The CDR3 is made up of 15 amino acids. V was shortened by 0 bases and J by 11 bases, with 19 bases between the two germline ends. The CDR3 here is CASSLAGRATLYAFF. CDR3 sequence (DNA): TGTGCCAGCAGCTTAGCAGGCAGGGCCACGTTGTATGCTTTCTTT.

The rearrangement uses TRBV7-6 and TRBJ1-6; 7 bases agree with TRBD1. The trim removed 4 bases at V and 7 bases at J, leaving 7 bases unmatched. The CDR3 has 15 amino acids. CDR1 and CDR2 (germline): SGHVS, FNYEAQ. Here the CDR3 DNA reads TGTGCCAGCAGCTCCGACCTGACAGGGAATTCACCCCTCCACTTT. It encodes CASSSDLTGNSPLHF.

Only one count was recorded for this clone. The rearrangement links TRBV28 to TRBJ1-1; TRBD1 might be the D (6 bases). Germline V gene sequence: CDR1 MDHEN, CDR2 SYDVKM. This CDR3 has 15 residues. The V gene lost 4 bases and the J gene lost 1 base, with 13 bases spanning the gap. This CDR3 is CASSSPQTGNTEAFF. For the CDR3, the DNA is TGTGCCAGCAGTTCACCCCAGACAGGGAACACTGAAGCTTTCTTT.

The chain uses TRBV25-1 and TRBJ2-1; D is ambiguous. CDR1 and CDR2 (germline): MGHDK, SYGVNS. The ends were cut back, 0 bases at V and 8 bases at J, with 20 bases in the middle. The CDR3 has 17 residues. The CDR3 region is CASSEYNQAGPLHEQFF. The CDR3 DNA reads as TGTGCCAGCAGTGAATATAACCAGGCTGGCCCATTACATGAGCAGTTCTTC.

This chain connects TRBV9 to TRBJ1-2; D unresolved. Trimming removed 0 bases at V and 2 bases at J, with 11 bases between. The germline CDR1 and CDR2 sequences are SGDLS and YYNGEE. The CDR3 is 15 residues long. The CDR3 loop reads CASSVAQSSNYGYTF. CDR3 coding DNA: TGTGCCAGCAGCGTAGCACAGTCGTCGAACTATGGCTACACCTTC.

The chain combines TRBV7-2 with TRBJ1-5; D gene unclear. Germline loops: CDR1 SGHTA, CDR2 FQGNSA. V lost 2 bases and J 0 bases, leaving 14 bases between the germline ends. This CDR3 comprises 17 residues. The CDR3 here is CASSLRRTGYSNQPQHF. The CDR3 bases are TGTGCCAGCAGCTTAAGAAGGACGGGGTATAGCAATCAGCCCCAGCATTTT.

This chain links TRBV5-4 with TRBJ2-2, with 14 nucleotides matching TRBD2. The trim removed 4 bases at V and 3 bases at J, leaving 2 bases unmatched. The germline gives CDR1 SGHNT, CDR2 YYREEE (reference sequence). This CDR3 has 16 residues. The CDR3 sequence: CASSKGLAGDTGELFF. DNA of the CDR3: TGTGCCAGCAGCAAGGGACTAGCGGGGGACACCGGGGAGCTGTTTTTT.

This clone was picked up one time. The rearrangement links TRBV6-6 to TRBJ2-3; 7 bases map to TRBD2. Germline-derived CDR1 and CDR2 are MNHNY and SVGAGI (reference sequence). The CDR3 has 14 residues. The junction had 6 bases not matched to a gene; V was cut back by 6 bases and J by 3 bases. CDR3 nucleotide sequence: TGTGCCAGCAGCTACCTCGGGGGGACAGATACGCAGTATTTT. It codes for CASSYLGGTDTQYF.

The rearrangement joins TRBV11-3 to TRBJ2-1, with D possibly TRBD2 on 6 matching bases. V lost 7 bases, J lost 7 bases, and 17 bases lay in between. This CDR3 has 14 amino acids. From germline, CDR1 is SGHNT and CDR2 YENEEA. CDR3 amino acids: CASTPGTSMNEQFF. In nucleotides, the CDR3 is TGTGCCAGCACCCCAGGCACTAGCATGAATGAGCAGTTCTTC.